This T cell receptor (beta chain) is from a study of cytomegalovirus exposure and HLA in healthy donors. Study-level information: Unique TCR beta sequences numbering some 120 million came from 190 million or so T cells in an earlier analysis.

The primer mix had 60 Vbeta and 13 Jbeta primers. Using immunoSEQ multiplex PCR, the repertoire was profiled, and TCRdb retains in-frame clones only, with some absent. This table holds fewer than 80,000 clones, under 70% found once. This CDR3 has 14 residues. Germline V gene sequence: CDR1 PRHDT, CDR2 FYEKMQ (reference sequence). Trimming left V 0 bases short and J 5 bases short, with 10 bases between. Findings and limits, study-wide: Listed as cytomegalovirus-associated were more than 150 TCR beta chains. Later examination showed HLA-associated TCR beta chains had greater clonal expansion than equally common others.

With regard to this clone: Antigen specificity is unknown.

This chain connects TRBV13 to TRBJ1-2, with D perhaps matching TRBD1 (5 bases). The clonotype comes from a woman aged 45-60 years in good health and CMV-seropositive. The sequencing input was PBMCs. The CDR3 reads CASSLGQDDYGYTF. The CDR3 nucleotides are TGTGCCAGCAGCTTAGGACAGGATGATTATGGCTACACCTTC.